A selection of T cell receptor beta chains follows, all from one sample in a study of shared clonotypes between healthy human individuals. Profiling relied on immunoSEQ multiplex PCR, and the TCRdb table lists in-frame clones only, not all of them. The table records 900,000 to 1,200,000 clones, more than 75% of them present only once. The sequenced sample was memory CD4+ T cells from PBMCs. These receptors were collected from a man aged 18 to 35 in good health. Some clones in this sample may be carry-over from other donors' samples. Each CDR3 is given with its conserved first and last residue. Each record gives: J gene, clone size, V gene, D gene, CDR3 DNA, CDR3 protein. The D gene is left open where the match is weak. Clone size is stated in some rows and not others, as once, few, many or a class when expanded.

TRBJ2-3 - TRBV5-4 - TGTGCCAGCAGTTCCTCGGACTACTCCACAGATACGCAGTATTTT CASSSSDYSTDTQYF
TRBJ2-1 - TRBV9 TRBD2 TGTGCCAGCAGCGTATTAAGCGGGAGTTACAATGAGCAGTTCTTC CASSVLSGSYNEQFF
TRBJ2-2 - TRBV7-9 - TGTGCCAGCAGCTCGAACACAGGGTACACCGGGGAGCTGTTTTTT CASSSNTGYTGELFF
TRBJ2-1 many TRBV5-1 - TGCGCCAGCAGCCTCAATGACCCCAGGAATGAGCAGTTCTTC CASSLNDPRNEQFF
TRBJ2-5 - TRBV5-4 - TGTGCCAGCAGCTGGGCAGATCGGTCTGTGGAGACCCAGTACTTC CASSWADRSVETQYF
TRBJ1-3 few TRBV7-6 - TGTGCCAGCAGCTCGGGGGGTTCTGGAAACACCATATATTTT CASSSGGSGNTIYF
TRBJ1-3 many TRBV4-1 - TGCGCCAGCAGCCACGCCCCTGGGAGGGGAGCTGGAAACACCATATATTTT CASSHAPGRGAGNTIYF
TRBJ1-1 - TRBV5-4 TRBD1 TGTGCCAGCAGCGATCGTCCGGGACAGCTCGGGGCTTTCTTT CASSDRPGQLGAFF
TRBJ2-5 - TRBV4-3 - TGCGCCAGCAGCCAAGAGGGGAGCGGCCGAGGTGTGTTAACCCAGTACTTC CASSQEGSGRGVLTQYF
TRBJ1-1 - TRBV5-6 TRBD1 TGTGCCAGCAGCTATACCCGACAGGGGCGAGTAGGCAAGAACACTGAAGCTTTCTTT CASSYTRQGRVGKNTEAFF
TRBJ2-4 many TRBV6-1 - TGTGCCAGCTCCCCCGGGGACTTGGCCAAAAACATTCAGTACTTC CASSPGDLAKNIQYF
TRBJ1-5 once TRBV5-8 - TGTGCCAGCAGCTTGTGGGGGACCCAGCCCCAGCATTTT CASSLWGTQPQHF
TRBJ2-7 - TRBV9 - TGTGCCAGCAGCCCCCGGACAGAGGGATTTTACGAGCAGTACTTC CASSPRTEGFYEQYF
TRBJ2-7 - TRBV5-1 TRBD1 TGCGCCAGCAGCTTGGCCGAGACAGGGACCGAGCAGTACTTC CASSLAETGTEQYF
TRBJ2-3 - TRBV4-1 - TGCGCCAGCAGGCGGGACCTCACCACAGATACGCAGTATTTT CASRRDLTTDTQYF
TRBJ2-5 few TRBV6-6 - TGTGCCAGCAGTTACCAAGAGACCCAGTACTTC CASSYQETQYF
TRBJ1-1 - TRBV5-1 - TGCGCCAGCAGCTTGGGGGAGTGGAACACTGAAGCTTTCTTT CASSLGEWNTEAFF
TRBJ1-5 - TRBV2 - TGTGCCAGCAAGTACGAGACAGCTAGCAATCAGCCCCAGCATTTT CASKYETASNQPQHF
TRBJ1-2 - TRBV4-1 TRBD1 TGCGCCAGCAGCCAAGATGGGACAGGGAACTATGGCTACACCTTC CASSQDGTGNYGYTF
TRBJ2-7 - TRBV27 - TGTGCCAGCAGCTTGATGGCGGGAAGCTCCTACGAGCAGTACTTC CASSLMAGSSYEQYF
TRBJ2-1 - TRBV6-1 - TGTGCCAGCAGTGAAGGACAGCCGTACAATGAGCAGTTCTTC CASSEGQPYNEQFF
TRBJ1-5 few TRBV5-4 - TGTGCCAGCAGCAAGGAGACAGATCAGCCCCAGCATTTT CASSKETDQPQHF
TRBJ1-3 - TRBV30 - TGTGCCTGGAGTCCAGGGAACTCTGGAAACACCATATATTTT CAWSPGNSGNTIYF
TRBJ1-1 - TRBV18 - TGTGCCAGCTCAACGGCAGTCCGAACTGGCACTGAAGCTTTCTTT CASSTAVRTGTEAFF
TRBJ1-1 - TRBV27 - TGTGCCAGCATACCGATCTCCGCTGGGGTCACTGAAGCTTTCTTT CASIPISAGVTEAFF
TRBJ1-1 - TRBV11-2 TRBD1 TGTGCCAGCAGCTCCCTCCAGGGGGGCACTGAAGCTTTCTTT CASSSLQGGTEAFF
TRBJ2-3 once TRBV27 - TGTGCCAGCAGTGTGGTCCAGGACCATAGCACAGATACGCAGTATTTT CASSVVQDHSTDTQYF
TRBJ2-5 - TRBV9 TRBD1 TGTGCCAGCAGCGTTGACAGGGGGATGGAGACCCAGTACTTC CASSVDRGMETQYF
TRBJ2-2 few TRBV5-1 TRBD2 TGCGCCAGCAGCCCTAAACTAGCGGAGAACACCGGGGAGCTGTTTTTT CASSPKLAENTGELFF
TRBJ1-3 once TRBV19 TRBD1 TGTGCCAGTAGTCAAGACAGGGGGTTCTCTGGAAACACCATATATTTT CASSQDRGFSGNTIYF
TRBJ2-1 - TRBV5-8 - TGTGCCAGCAGTTTGAAGGACGGTTGGTACAATGAGCAGTTCTTC CASSLKDGWYNEQFF